These T cell receptor beta chains were read from a single sample in a study of blood T cell repertoires in COVID-19. Repertoires were generated with immunoSEQ multiplex PCR, while TCRdb's copy carries only in-frame clones and drops some. The sample lists 50,000 to 65,000 clones, around 90% seen once, with approximately 3.4% in the top ten. The sequencing input was peripheral blood. These receptors came from a man aged 50-60 years with active COVID-19. CDR3s include the opening cysteine and the closing phenylalanine or tryptophan. A D gene is named only where the DNA matches it firmly. Some rows mark clone size as missing; the rest say once, few, many or name a class of expanded clone.

clone_size	v_call	j_call	d_call	cdr3_nt	cdr3_aa
-	TRBV5-6	TRBJ2-4	-	TGTGCCAGCAGCTCAGGGATGGACATTCAGTACTTC	CASSSGMDIQYF
-	TRBV4-1	TRBJ2-1	-	TGCGCCAGCAGCCGCGGTACAGGGCCGGACAATGAGCAGTTCTTC	CASSRGTGPDNEQFF
-	TRBV6-5	TRBJ2-1	-	TGTGCCAGCAGCCGGGACTCAGAGCCCTACAATGAGCAGTTCTTC	CASSRDSEPYNEQFF
-	TRBV2	TRBJ1-5	-	TGTGCCAGCAAGGAGGACGGCAATCAGCCCCAGCATTTT	CASKEDGNQPQHF
once	TRBV7-3	TRBJ1-1	-	TGTGCCAGCAGCGTCACTGGGGCAGGGGAGGCTTTCTTT	CASSVTGAGEAFF
-	TRBV7-9	TRBJ2-5	-	TGTGCCGCCACCCGACAAGGGAGCGAGACCCAGTACTTC	CAATRQGSETQYF
few	TRBV9	TRBJ1-2	-	TGTGCCAGCAGCGGAGGACAGTTCCTCTATGGCTACACCTTC	CASSGGQFLYGYTF
-	TRBV12-3/TRBV12-4	TRBJ1-1	-	TGTGCCAGCAGTTTACGGGGGGGCCGGGAAGCTTTCTTT	CASSLRGGREAFF
once	TRBV27	TRBJ2-5	TRBD1	TGTGCCAGCAGAAAGACAGGGCGGTATTCGGAGACCCAGTACTTC	CASRKTGRYSETQYF
-	TRBV7-8	TRBJ2-5	-	TGTGCCAGCAGCCGAAGGAGAGAGACCCAGTACTTC	CASSRRRETQYF
-	TRBV29-1	TRBJ1-2	TRBD1	TGCAGCGTCGAAACAGGGGGCCAGAGCTATGGCTACACCTTC	CSVETGGQSYGYTF
-	TRBV6-5	TRBJ2-3	-	TGTGCCAGCGCCGATTTTACCCCGGGGAACTTT	CASADFTPGNF
-	TRBV3-1/TRBV3-2	TRBJ1-1	-	TGTGCCAGCAGCCCCCGGACACGGAACACTGAAGCTTTCTTT	CASSPRTRNTEAFF
-	TRBV4-2	TRBJ2-1	TRBD1	TGTGCCAGCAGCCAAGATCTTGACAGGGGGGCCTACAATGAGCAGTTCTTC	CASSQDLDRGAYNEQFF
-	TRBV15	TRBJ1-4	-	TGTGCCACCAGCAGCGTGGGGGGGATAGAAAAACTGTTTTTT	CATSSVGGIEKLFF
-	TRBV18	TRBJ1-5	TRBD1	TGTGCCAGCTCACCGACCTTAGACAGGGCACCCCAGCATTTT	CASSPTLDRAPQHF
-	TRBV28	TRBJ1-2	TRBD1	TGTGCCAGCAGTTTAGGGGCAGGGGGCTATGGCTACACCTTC	CASSLGAGGYGYTF
-	TRBV13	TRBJ2-5	TRBD2	TGTGCCAGCAGCTCCACCGCGGGGCGGGGGGACCAAGAGACCCAGTACTTC	CASSSTAGRGDQETQYF
-	TRBV29-1	TRBJ2-3	TRBD1	TGCAGCGTTGACGGGACAGGTCTTGCAGATACGCAGTATTTT	CSVDGTGLADTQYF
-	TRBV6-5	TRBJ1-3	-	TGTGCCAGCACCCGGGCGGGTTCGGGAAACACCATATATTTT	CASTRAGSGNTIYF
-	TRBV4-1	TRBJ1-6	-	TGCGCCAGCAGCTCCACCGGGAGCGGATCACCCCTCCACTTT	CASSSTGSGSPLHF
once	TRBV5-4	TRBJ2-5	-	TGTGCCAGCAGTCGGAGCCAGGGAGAGACCCAGTACTTC	CASSRSQGETQYF
-	TRBV7-2	TRBJ2-3	TRBD2	TGTGCCAGCAGCTTTCCGGGACTAGCGGGGGTAACAGATACGCAGTATTTT	CASSFPGLAGVTDTQYF
-	TRBV11-3	TRBJ2-3	-	TGTGCCAGCAGCTCCCCCCTCGGGGGGCGGGATACGCAGTATTTT	CASSSPLGGRDTQYF
-	TRBV2	TRBJ1-1	-	TGTGCCAGCAGGGAACCCACAGGAATGAACACTGAAGCTTTCTTT	CASREPTGMNTEAFF
-	TRBV4-2	TRBJ2-3	-	TGTGCCAGCAGCCACCTAGGACAGGGAGGGATGGCAGATACGCAGTATTTT	CASSHLGQGGMADTQYF
-	TRBV11-3	TRBJ1-4	-	TGTGCCAGCAGCTTAGATAATCCCCAGATCGACCCTCCCGAGCGTGAAAAACTGTTTTTT	CASSLDNPQIDPPEREKLFF
-	TRBV4-2	TRBJ2-2	TRBD1	TGTGCCAGCAGCCAAGGACAGGGAATCACCGGGGAGCTGTTTTTT	CASSQGQGITGELFF
few	TRBV30	TRBJ2-2	-	TGTGCCTGGAGTCCCCCTCCGAACACCGGGGAGCTGTTTTTT	CAWSPPPNTGELFF
once	TRBV14	TRBJ1-2	-	TGTGCCAGCAGCCTCGCCAGGGGCGGTGGCTATGGCTACACCTTC	CASSLARGGGYGYTF
-	TRBV6-1	TRBJ2-7	TRBD1	TGTGCCAGCAGTGAACAATGGACAGGGGGCGGTTCCGAGCAGTACTTC	CASSEQWTGGGSEQYF
-	TRBV29-1	TRBJ1-2	TRBD1	TGCAGCGACCGTCCCGGGACAGGGAACTATGGCTACACCTTC	CSDRPGTGNYGYTF
-	TRBV7-2	TRBJ2-1	-	TGTGCCAGCAGCTTAGGTAGCGATCGGGCGGGGTCGACCTACAATGAGCAGTTCTTC	CASSLGSDRAGSTYNEQFF
-	TRBV6-4	TRBJ2-2	TRBD1	TGTGCCAGCAGGGACAGGGGCGGCCGGGTGGAGCTGTTTTTT	CASRDRGGRVELFF
-	TRBV4-2	TRBJ2-1	TRBD2	TGTGCCAGCAGCCTTACTAGCGGGGGGGACAATGAGCAGTTCTTC	CASSLTSGGDNEQFF
-	TRBV6-5	TRBJ1-1	TRBD1	TGTGCCAGCAGCCGGGACAGCCACACTGAAGCTTTCTTT	CASSRDSHTEAFF
-	TRBV5-1	TRBJ2-1	-	TGCGCCAGCGGAGAAGCGGAAGGTTACAATGAGCAGTTCTTC	CASGEAEGYNEQFF
few	TRBV7-2	TRBJ2-2	-	TGTGCCAGCAGCTTCAGTAGCTTCGAGGCCGGGGAGCTGTTTTTT	CASSFSSFEAGELFF
once	TRBV29-1	TRBJ1-4	TRBD1	TGCAGCGTTGGGAGTTTGACAGGGAAGGATGAAAAACTGTTTTTT	CSVGSLTGKDEKLFF
-	TRBV10-3	TRBJ2-3	-	TGTGCCATCCGCGGACTCGCCGAGAGTACGCAGTATTTT	CAIRGLAESTQYF
few	TRBV2	TRBJ1-3	-	TGTGCCAGCCGGTTGCAGGGCAGAAACACCATATATTTT	CASRLQGRNTIYF
-	TRBV11-2	TRBJ2-1	-	TGTGCCAGCAGCTTAGTTGTGGGGGGCTACAATGAGCAGTTCTTC	CASSLVVGGYNEQFF
-	TRBV18	TRBJ2-7	TRBD1	TGTGCCAGCTCACCGAATACCGGGACAGGGGGAGGAGAGCAGTACTTC	CASSPNTGTGGGEQYF
-	TRBV18	TRBJ1-2	TRBD1	TGTGCCAGCTCACCAGGACAGGGCGGTGGCTACACCTTC	CASSPGQGGGYTF
-	TRBV5-1	TRBJ2-5	TRBD2	TGCGCCAGCAGCTCCAGGGGAGCGGGGGGAGGCGAGACCCAGTACTTC	CASSSRGAGGGETQYF
-	TRBV18	TRBJ1-2	TRBD1	TGTGCCAGCTCACCCTCAGGGGGCGTCTATGGCTACACCTTC	CASSPSGGVYGYTF
few	TRBV11-2	TRBJ2-1	TRBD1	TGTGCCAGCAGCTCGCTGAGGACAGGTCCGAGCTCCTACAATGAGCAGTTCTTC	CASSSLRTGPSSYNEQFF
-	TRBV3-1/TRBV3-2	TRBJ2-1	-	TGTGCCAGCAGCCCCGTATCGACCCGACCTAGTGAGCAGTTCTTC	CASSPVSTRPSEQFF
once	TRBV7-7	TRBJ2-1	-	TGTGCCAGCAGCTCGACTTACACTAGCCTCGAGCAGTTCTTC	CASSSTYTSLEQFF
-	TRBV9	TRBJ2-7	-	TGTGCCAGCAGCGCTAGCCCGGAATCCTACGAGCAGTACTTC	CASSASPESYEQYF
-	TRBV3-1/TRBV3-2	TRBJ2-3	-	TGTGCCAGCAGCCAAGGTAATACGCAGTATTTT	CASSQGNTQYF
-	TRBV30	TRBJ1-1	TRBD1	TGTGCCTGGAATATCCGGGACAGGGAGAACACTGAAGCTTTCTTT	CAWNIRDRENTEAFF